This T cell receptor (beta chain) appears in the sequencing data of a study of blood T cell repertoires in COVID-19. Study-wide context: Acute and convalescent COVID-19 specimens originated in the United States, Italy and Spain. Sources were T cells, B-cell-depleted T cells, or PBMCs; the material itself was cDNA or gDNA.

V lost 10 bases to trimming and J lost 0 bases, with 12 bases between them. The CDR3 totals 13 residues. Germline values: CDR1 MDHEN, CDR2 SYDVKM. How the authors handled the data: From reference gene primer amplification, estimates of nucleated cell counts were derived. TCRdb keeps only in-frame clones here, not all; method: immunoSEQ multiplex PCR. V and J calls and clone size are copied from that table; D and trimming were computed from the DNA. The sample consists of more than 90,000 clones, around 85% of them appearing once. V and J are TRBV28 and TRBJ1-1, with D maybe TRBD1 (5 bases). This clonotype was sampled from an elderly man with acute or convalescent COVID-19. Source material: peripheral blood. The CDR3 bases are TGTGCCACCCAGTCGGGGGTGAACACTGAAGCTTTCTTT. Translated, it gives CATQSGVNTEAFF. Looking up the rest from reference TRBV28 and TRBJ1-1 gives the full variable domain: DVKVTQSSRYLVKRTGEKVFLECVQDMDHENMFWYRQDPGLGLRLIYFSYDVKMKEKGDIPEGYSVSREKKERFSLILESASTNQTSMYLCATQSGVNTEAFFGQGTRLTVV.